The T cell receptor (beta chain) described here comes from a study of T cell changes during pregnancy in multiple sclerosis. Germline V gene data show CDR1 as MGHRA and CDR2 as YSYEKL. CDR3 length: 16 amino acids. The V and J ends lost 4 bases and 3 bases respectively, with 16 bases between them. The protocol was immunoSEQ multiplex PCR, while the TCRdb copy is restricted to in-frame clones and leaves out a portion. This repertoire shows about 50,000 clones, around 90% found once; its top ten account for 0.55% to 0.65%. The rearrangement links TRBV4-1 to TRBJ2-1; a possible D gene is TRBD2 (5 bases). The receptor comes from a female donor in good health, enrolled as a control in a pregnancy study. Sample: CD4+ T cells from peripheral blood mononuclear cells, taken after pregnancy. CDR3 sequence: CASSPYEASSYNEQFF. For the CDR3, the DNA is TGCGCCAGCAGCCCCTACGAGGCTAGCAGCTACAATGAGCAGTTCTTC.